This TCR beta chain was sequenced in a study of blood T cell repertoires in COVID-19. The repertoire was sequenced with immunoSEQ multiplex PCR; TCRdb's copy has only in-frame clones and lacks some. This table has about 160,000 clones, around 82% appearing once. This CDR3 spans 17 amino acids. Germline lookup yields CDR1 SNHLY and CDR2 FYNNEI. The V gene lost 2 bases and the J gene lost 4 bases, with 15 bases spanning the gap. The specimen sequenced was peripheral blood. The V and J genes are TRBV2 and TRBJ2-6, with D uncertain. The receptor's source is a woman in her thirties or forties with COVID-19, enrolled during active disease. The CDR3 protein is CASSEWARRYGANVLTF. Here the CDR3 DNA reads TGTGCCAGCAGTGAATGGGCCCGAAGATACGGGGCCAACGTCCTGACTTTC.